The T cell receptor beta chain under discussion was sequenced for a study of T-cell reconstitution after alpha-beta-depleted transplantation in children. The table lists this clonotype with a count of one. Its antigen is unknown. The authors prepared the TCRbeta library with unique molecular identifiers. TCRdb passed the PCR reads through MiXCR, listing each CDR3 protein once. The sample lists approximately 430,000 distinct CDR3 sequences; roughly 17% were seen once. The CDR3 has 13 amino acids. From germline, CDR1 is DFQATT and CDR2 SNEGSKA (reference sequence). The V gene lost 2 bases and the J gene lost 5 bases, with 11 bases spanning the gap. Study results and caveats: The high TCRbeta diversity at day 60 in some patients came from surviving recipient T cells and thymic progenitors. About two months after transplant, alpha-beta T cells reportedly came from several hundred expanded graft clones. It was newly produced T cells that mostly accounted for T-cell counts and diversity one year after transplant.

The material sequenced was PBMCs, mostly from graft donor cells, taken 360 days after TCRalphabeta/CD19-depleted stem cell transplant. V gene TRBV20-1 combines with J gene TRBJ2-3; D may correspond to TRBD1 or TRBD2 (5 bases each). The clonotype comes from a boy in the first two years of life who had a stem cell transplant for Wiskott-Aldrich syndrome, so the T cells may come from the graft donor. CDR3: CSARWGNLDTQYF. In DNA, the CDR3 is TGCAGTGCTAGATGGGGGAATCTAGATACGCAGTATTTT.